Listed below are T cell receptor beta chains from one sample, sequenced in a study of T cell repertoires in cytomegalovirus infection. One entry per CDR3 protein, called by TCRdb with MiXCR from the reads. Counted here are 680,000 or so distinct CDR3 sequences, approximately 40% occurring once; the ten biggest clones make up 2.5% to 3.5%. Input material: PBMCs. Receptor source: a human donor in good health (CMV status not recorded). Some clones in this sample may be carry-over from other donors' samples. The CDR3 runs from the conserved cysteine through the conserved F or W. Each record gives: J gene, D gene, V gene, clone size, CDR3 DNA, CDR3 protein. The D gene is left open where the match is weak. Clone size appears in some rows only: once, few, many, or a class for an expanded clone.

j_gene: TRBJ1-6
d_gene: TRBD1
v_gene: TRBV28
abundance: few
CDR3nt: TGTGCCAGCAGTTTTTTTCCGGGACAGCCCTCGGAAGGCCACTTT
CDR3aa: CASSFFPGQPSEGHF

j_gene: TRBJ1-6
d_gene: TRBD1
v_gene: TRBV28
abundance: NA
CDR3nt: TGTGCCAGCATCGTCGACAGGGGAAATTCACCCCTCCAGTTT
CDR3aa: CASIVDRGNSPLQF

j_gene: TRBJ2-7
d_gene: TRBD2
v_gene: TRBV7-4
abundance: NA
CDR3nt: TGTGCCAGCAGCGAACTAGCGGGAGACGAGCAGTACTTC
CDR3aa: CASSELAGDEQYF

j_gene: TRBJ2-6
d_gene: NA
v_gene: TRBV27
abundance: NA
CDR3nt: TGTGCCAGCAGTTTATCTAGAGGGATCTCTGGGGCCAACGTCCTGACTTTC
CDR3aa: CASSLSRGISGANVLTF

j_gene: TRBJ2-2
d_gene: TRBD1
v_gene: TRBV6-5
abundance: few
CDR3nt: TGTGCCAGCAGCAGGACAGGGGTGAACACCGGGGAGCTGTTTTTT
CDR3aa: CASSRTGVNTGELFF

j_gene: TRBJ2-5
d_gene: TRBD2
v_gene: TRBV30
abundance: NA
CDR3nt: TGTGCCTGGGATTCTAGCGGGGGACGAGAGACCCAGTACTTC
CDR3aa: CAWDSSGGRETQYF

j_gene: TRBJ2-3
d_gene: TRBD2
v_gene: TRBV30
abundance: NA
CDR3nt: TGTGCCTGGAGTGTCTGGGACTACACAGATACGCAGTATTTT
CDR3aa: CAWSVWDYTDTQYF

j_gene: TRBJ1-1
d_gene: NA
v_gene: TRBV6-6
abundance: few
CDR3nt: TGTGCCAGCAGTTATCCTCCAGGGTATGGCATGGGCACTGAAGCTTTCTTT
CDR3aa: CASSYPPGYGMGTEAFF

j_gene: TRBJ2-7
d_gene: TRBD1
v_gene: TRBV6-5
abundance: NA
CDR3nt: TGTGCCAGCAGTTACTCGACAGGGTACGAGCAGTACTTC
CDR3aa: CASSYSTGYEQYF

j_gene: TRBJ1-1
d_gene: NA
v_gene: TRBV11-2
abundance: NA
CDR3nt: TGTGCCAGCAGCCCGCAGCCCAGGAGCCGGAACACTGAAGCTTTCTTT
CDR3aa: CASSPQPRSRNTEAFF

j_gene: TRBJ2-2
d_gene: NA
v_gene: TRBV7-6
abundance: NA
CDR3nt: TGTGCCAGCAGCTCCCAGGGGCCCCGAGGCACCGGGGAGCTGTTTTTT
CDR3aa: CASSSQGPRGTGELFF